This TCR beta chain emerged from a study of blood T cell repertoires in COVID-19. Study background: Samples of COVID-19 (acute and convalescent) were obtained from the United States, Italy and Spain. Nucleic acid was either cDNA or gDNA, and it came from T cells, B-cell-depleted T cells, or PBMCs.

A Seattle source enrolled patients during active infection and followed them longitudinally. The trim removed 4 bases at V and 7 bases at J, leaving 13 bases unmatched. CDR1 is SGHDT, CDR2 YYEEEE, per germline. The CDR3 contains 15 residues. In the original processing: Cell counts per sample came from amplifying reference gene primers. Here immunoSEQ multiplex PCR was the method, and the copy in TCRdb shows in-frame clones only, minus some. The V and J calls and the clone size are those of that table, but D and trimming were determined from the DNA. Of about 200,000 clones listed, around 79% were seen once; the top ten hold 6%.

This chain uses TRBV5-6 with TRBJ2-7; 8 nucleotides agree with TRBD1. The receptor was isolated from a woman aged 40-49 years with COVID-19, enrolled during active disease. What was sequenced was peripheral blood. CDR3 bases: TGTGCCAGCAGCCCTTCGGACAGGGCCTCGAGGGAGCAGTACTTC. This translates into CASSPSDRASREQYF.